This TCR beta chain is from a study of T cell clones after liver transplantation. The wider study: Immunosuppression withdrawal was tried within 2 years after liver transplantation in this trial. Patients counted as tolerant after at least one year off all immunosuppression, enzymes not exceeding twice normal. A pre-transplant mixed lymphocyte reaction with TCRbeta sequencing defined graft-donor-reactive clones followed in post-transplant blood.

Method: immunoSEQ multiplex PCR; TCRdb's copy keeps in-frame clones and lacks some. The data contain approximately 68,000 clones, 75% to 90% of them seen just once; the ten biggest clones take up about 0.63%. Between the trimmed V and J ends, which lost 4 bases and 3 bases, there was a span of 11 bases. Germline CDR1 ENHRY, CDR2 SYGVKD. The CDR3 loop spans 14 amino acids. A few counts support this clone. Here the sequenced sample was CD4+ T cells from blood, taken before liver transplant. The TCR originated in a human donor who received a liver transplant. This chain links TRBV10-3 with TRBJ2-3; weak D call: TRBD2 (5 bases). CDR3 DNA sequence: TGTGCCATCAGTGCGGGGTGGGAGACAGATACGCAGTATTTT. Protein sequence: CAISAGWETDTQYF.